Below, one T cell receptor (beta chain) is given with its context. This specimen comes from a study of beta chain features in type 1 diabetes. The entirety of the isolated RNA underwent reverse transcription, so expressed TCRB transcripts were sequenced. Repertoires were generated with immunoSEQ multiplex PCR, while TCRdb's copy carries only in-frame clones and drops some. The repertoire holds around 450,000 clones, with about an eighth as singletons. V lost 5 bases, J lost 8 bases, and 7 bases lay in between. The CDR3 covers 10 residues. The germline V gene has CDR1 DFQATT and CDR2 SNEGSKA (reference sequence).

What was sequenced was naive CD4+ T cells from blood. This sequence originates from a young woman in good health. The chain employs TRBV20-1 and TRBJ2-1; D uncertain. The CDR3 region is CSAAYHEQFF. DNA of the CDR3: TGCAGTGCTGCATACCATGAGCAGTTCTTC.